Listed below are T cell receptor beta chains from one sample, sequenced in a study of CD8+CD57+ T cells in acquired aplastic anemia. TCRdb processed the reads anew with MiXCR; each CDR3 protein has one entry. The table lists roughly 80,000 distinct CDR3 sequences, around 42% of them singletons. Source material: sorted CD4+, CD8+, or CD8+CD57+ T cells (not recorded which) from PBMCs. These receptors were collected from a human donor in good health, serving as a control. The CDR3 runs from the conserved cysteine through the conserved F or W.

j_call v_call cdr3_aa
TRBJ2-1 TRBV4-2 CASSRNLGKSYNEQFF
TRBJ2-7 TRBV10-2 CASSESNPRASYEQYF
TRBJ2-3 TRBV29-1 CSVCGQGRTDTQYF
TRBJ1-3 TRBV29-1 CSVGTGPGNTIYF
TRBJ2-7 TRBV15 CASSIWGSDYEQYF
TRBJ2-3 TRBV25-1 CASSVDPGGTDTQYF
TRBJ2-7 TRBV19 CASRAGTAYEQYF
TRBJ1-1 TRBV19 CASSIGGLMNTEAFF
TRBJ1-3 TRBV9 CASSLYSESDAGNTIYF
TRBJ1-1 TRBV25-1 CASSEDPNTEAFF
TRBJ1-4 TRBV7-8 CASSLGGRGRSNEKLFF
TRBJ1-1 TRBV5-5 CASSLSGQGWTEAFF
TRBJ1-2 TRBV25-1 CASSLQGEGWHGYTF
TRBJ1-2 TRBV19 CASSTTTEGQGNYGYTF
TRBJ2-3 TRBV7-6 CASTPQGLAGGPTDTQYF
TRBJ2-5 TRBV9 CASSQGGGTQETQYF
TRBJ2-1 TRBV20-1 CSARLHNEQFF
TRBJ1-4 TRBV15 CATSRDFDEKLFF
TRBJ2-7 TRBV27 CASSPKRGGIYEQYF
TRBJ2-2 TRBV2 CASSEDRGLFF
TRBJ1-1 TRBV9 CARSGREGTNTEASF
TRBJ2-1 TRBV4-1 CASSQGEAGGDNEQFF
TRBJ2-7 TRBV24-1 CATSDIIAGQYEQYF
TRBJ2-1 TRBV19 CASRPGLANNEQFF
TRBJ1-5 TRBV19 CASSIYFGTGNQPQHF
TRBJ1-2 TRBV2 CASSGRTVYGYTF
TRBJ2-3 TRBV24-1 CATSGLDTQYF
TRBJ2-1 TRBV29-1 CSALGGEKFF
TRBJ1-2 TRBV9 CASSVEREIDGYTF
TRBJ2-7 TRBV19 CASSMAGTVPYEQYF
TRBJ2-2 TRBV7-2 CASSLVSTGELFF
TRBJ1-2 TRBV28 CASSTSGTKNGYTF
TRBJ1-4 TRBV29-1 CSASEGLPGEKLFF
TRBJ2-7 TRBV6-2/TRBV6-3 CASKDRGAYEQYF
TRBJ1-1 TRBV7-9 CASSSTDGDRGGAFF
TRBJ2-7 TRBV29-1 CSVGRQGGSYEQYF
TRBJ2-3 TRBV25-1 CASSVIWTSGTDTQYF
TRBJ2-7 TRBV6-5 CASSVSGEQYF
TRBJ1-1 TRBV9 CASSVGGATGIANTEAFF
TRBJ2-5 TRBV29-1 CSVARGVQETQYF
TRBJ1-2 TRBV24-1 CATRDSRGNYGYTF
TRBJ1-1 TRBV16 CASSQGDRGEAFF
TRBJ2-1 TRBV9 CASSVGQVEQFF
TRBJ2-1 TRBV12-3/TRBV12-4 CASSSSTRHEQFF
TRBJ2-7 TRBV5-4 CASSLGTSDLGGIYEQYF
TRBJ1-2 TRBV19 CASSIDLRTGNYGYTF